This T cell receptor (beta chain) was found in a study of blood T cell repertoires in COVID-19. Study-wide background: The United States, Italy and Spain were the sources of the acute and convalescent COVID-19 samples. The cDNA or gDNA used as material had been derived from T cells, B-cell-depleted T cells, or PBMCs.

Per the germline V gene, CDR1 is MNHNY and CDR2 is SVGAGI (reference sequence). Trimming shortened V by 6 bases and J by 5 bases, and 8 bases separated the two germline ends. This CDR3 has 12 amino acids. Only in-frame clones appear in the TCRdb table, and some are missing; sequencing was by immunoSEQ multiplex PCR. Of around 140,000 clones listed, 75% to 90% are singletons. Material for sequencing was peripheral blood. This chain connects TRBV6-6 to TRBJ2-1; D remains ambiguous. The sequence was obtained from a man between 18 and 29 years old with COVID-19, enrolled during active disease. The DNA for the CDR3 is TGTGCCAGCAGGAGTGGGCACAATGAGCAGTTCTTC. It codes for CASRSGHNEQFF.